This record covers a single T cell receptor beta chain. Its cognate antigen has yet to be identified. No base quality information exists; no much larger clone differs at one position. The sample originates from a study of blood T cell repertoires in COVID-19 (dated by TCRdb to 2020 to 2022). Regarding the research as a whole: Collaborator samples came from the United States, Italy and Spain and covered acute and convalescent phases of COVID-19. Samples came from the ongoing ImmuneRACE study (first 160 participants) plus 1,254 subjects from 6 global collaborators. The prospective study material was composed of cDNA or gDNA derived from T cells, B-cell-depleted T cells, or PBMCs. Sample metadata almost always included a de-identified subject ID, COVID-19 status, age in years and sex. Where available, HLA class I and class II types were taken from metadata supplied by the sample provider and were not determined by assay-based typing. Subjects who had been exposed to COVID-19, were actively infected with it, or had recovered from it provided the deeply sampled blood TCRbeta repertoires that made up the dataset. A freely available public database, intended as a resource for researchers studying the immune response to SARS-CoV-2, is where the repertoires were released.

Findings and caveats that apply to the study as a whole: The amount of clinical and demographic metadata varied by source and participant and was provided uncurated.

TCRbeta CDR3 regions were amplified from genomic DNA using the immunoSEQ Assay, a bias-controlled multiplex PCR. In the paper's pipeline: Within the assay, amplification of reference gene primers was used to estimate how many nucleated cells each sample contained. Sequence reads were collapsed and filtered to measure the absolute abundance of every unique TCRbeta CDR3 rearrangement. Productive Simpson clonality was computed per sample as the square root of Simpson's diversity index over productive rearrangements. Drawn from immuneACCESS, this table holds only the in-frame rearrangements with V and J called that TCRdb kept. Clones are partly lost; checked studies trace under half to an unresolved V gene and leave the rest unexplained. V, J and clone size were drawn from that table, and D and trimming were deduced from the DNA. The table for this sample lists roughly 100,000 clones; roughly four fifths of them were counted only once. The ten largest clonotypes hold 6.2% of the sample.

The V end loses 4 bases and the J end loses 1 base, and a stretch of 14 bases separates them. The CDR3 numbers 16 residues from cysteine through phenylalanine. Kept here is only the CDR3 DNA, which spans 48 bases and is read in frame from base 1. As encoded in the germline V gene, CDR1 is SGDLS while CDR2 is YYNGEE. One collaborating source in Seattle enrolled patients during active infection and followed them longitudinally through the course of disease. Each collaborating institution followed its own protocols to collect whole blood in K2EDTA tubes. For TCRbeta analysis, collaborators shipped samples in one of three forms: frozen whole blood, isolated PBMCs, or DNA extracted from either of those sample types.

Input material: peripheral blood. This receptor was identified in a man older than 75 with COVID-19, enrolled during active disease. Here the chain combines TRBV9 and TRBJ2-2; TRBD2 is a weak D gene call, 6 bases matching. This receptor carries the CDR3 CASSFAGTLNTGELFF. The DNA is TGTGCCAGCAGCTTCGCCGGGACTTTGAACACCGGGGAGCTGTTTTTT.